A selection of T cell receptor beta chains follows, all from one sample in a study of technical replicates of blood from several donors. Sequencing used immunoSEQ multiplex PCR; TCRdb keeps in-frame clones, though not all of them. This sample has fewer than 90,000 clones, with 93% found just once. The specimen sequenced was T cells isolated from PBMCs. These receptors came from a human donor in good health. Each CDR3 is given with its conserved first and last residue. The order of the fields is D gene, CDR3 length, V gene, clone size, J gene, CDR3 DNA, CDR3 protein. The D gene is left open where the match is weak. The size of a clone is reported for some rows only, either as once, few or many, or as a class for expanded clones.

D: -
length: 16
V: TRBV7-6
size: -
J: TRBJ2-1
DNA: TGTGCCAGCAGCTTGTACCTTGACGGGGAGAAGACGTTCCCGTTCTTC
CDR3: CASSLYLDGEKTFPFF

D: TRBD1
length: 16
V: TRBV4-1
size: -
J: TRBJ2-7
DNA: TGCGCCAGCAGCCTTAGATCCGGGACAGGGGGCTACGAGCAGTACTTC
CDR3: CASSLRSGTGGYEQYF

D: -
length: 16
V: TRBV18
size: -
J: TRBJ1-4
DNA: TGTGCCAGCTCACCGAGGAGTTCAGGGAATAATGAAAAACTGTTTTTT
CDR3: CASSPRSSGNNEKLFF

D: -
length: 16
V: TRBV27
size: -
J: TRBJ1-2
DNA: TGTGCCAGCAGGGGCACCCGGGACACTAGTAGAGATGGCTACACCTTC
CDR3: CASRGTRDTSRDGYTF

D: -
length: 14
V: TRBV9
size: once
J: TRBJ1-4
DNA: TGTGCCAGCAGCCTACGGACGGGCGGGGAAAAACTGTTTTTT
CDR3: CASSLRTGGEKLFF

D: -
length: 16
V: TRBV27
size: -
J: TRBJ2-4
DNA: TGTGCCAGCAGTCCCCGACAGACACTAGCCAAAAACATTCAGTACTTC
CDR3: CASSPRQTLAKNIQYF

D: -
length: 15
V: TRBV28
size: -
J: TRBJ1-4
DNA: TGTGCCAGCAGTTATGGTGGGTCCGGGAATGAAAAACTGTTTTTT
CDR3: CASSYGGSGNEKLFF

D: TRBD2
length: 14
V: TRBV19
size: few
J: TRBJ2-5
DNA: TGTGCCAGTAGCTTACGACTAGCGGGAGAGACCCAGTACTTC
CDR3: CASSLRLAGETQYF

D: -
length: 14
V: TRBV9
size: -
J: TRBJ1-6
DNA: TGTGCCAGCAGTTTGACAGGCAACAATTCACCCCTCCACTTT
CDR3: CASSLTGNNSPLHF

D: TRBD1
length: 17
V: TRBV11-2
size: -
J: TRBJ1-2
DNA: TGTGCCAGCAGCCCGGACAGGGCTCGCTTACTACCCTATGGCTACACCTTC
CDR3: CASSPDRARLLPYGYTF

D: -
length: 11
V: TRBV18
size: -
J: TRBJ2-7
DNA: TGTGCCAGACAGGGTTCCTACGAGCAGTACTTC
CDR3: CARQGSYEQYF

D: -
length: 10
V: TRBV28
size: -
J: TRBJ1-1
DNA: TGTGCCAGTGGGACTTTTGAAGCTTTCTTT
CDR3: CASGTFEAFF

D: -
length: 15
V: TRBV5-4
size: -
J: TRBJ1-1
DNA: TGTGCCAGCAGCACGAGGGCCCTAGCGAACACTGAAGCTTTCTTT
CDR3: CASSTRALANTEAFF

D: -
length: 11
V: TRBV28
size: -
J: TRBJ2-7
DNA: TGTGCCAGCAGTTTATACAACGAGCAGTACTTC
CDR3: CASSLYNEQYF

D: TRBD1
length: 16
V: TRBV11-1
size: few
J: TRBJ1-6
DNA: TGTGCCAGCAGCTCCAGGGGGTCCGATTATAATTCACCCCTCCACTTT
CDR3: CASSSRGSDYNSPLHF

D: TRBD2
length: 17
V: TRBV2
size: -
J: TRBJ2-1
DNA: TGTGCCAGCAGTGAACCCCTAGCGGGAGTGCCCACAAATGAGCAGTTCTTC
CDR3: CASSEPLAGVPTNEQFF

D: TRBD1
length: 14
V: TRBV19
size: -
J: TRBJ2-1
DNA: TGTGCCAGTAGTATACCGACAGGGTACAATGAGCAGTTCTTC
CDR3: CASSIPTGYNEQFF

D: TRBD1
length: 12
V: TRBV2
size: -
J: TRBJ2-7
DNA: TGTGCCAGTCGACAGGGCTCCTACGAGCAGTACTTC
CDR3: CASRQGSYEQYF

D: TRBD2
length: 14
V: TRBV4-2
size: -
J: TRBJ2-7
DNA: TGTGCCAGCAGCGGCGGGGGAAGCTCCTACGAGCAGTACTTC
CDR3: CASSGGGSSYEQYF

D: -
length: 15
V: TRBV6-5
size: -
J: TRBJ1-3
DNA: TGTGCCAGCAGTTACTCGCTAGGGGCTGGAAACACCATATATTTT
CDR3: CASSYSLGAGNTIYF

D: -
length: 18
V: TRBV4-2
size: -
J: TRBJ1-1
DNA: TGTGCCAGCAGCCAAGAAACGCGGGGGTCTCTGAGTCCCACTGAAGCTTTCTTT
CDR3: CASSQETRGSLSPTEAFF

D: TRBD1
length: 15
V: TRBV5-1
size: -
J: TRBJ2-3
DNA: TGCGCCAGCAGCGTCCGGACAGGGAGCACAGATACGCAGTATTTT
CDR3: CASSVRTGSTDTQYF

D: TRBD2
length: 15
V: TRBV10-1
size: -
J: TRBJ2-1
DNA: TGCGCCAGCAGTGAGTCTCAGGTAGCGGGCAATGAGCAGTTCTTC
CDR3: CASSESQVAGNEQFF

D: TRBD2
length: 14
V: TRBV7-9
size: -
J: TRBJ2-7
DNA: TGTGCCAGCAGCCCATCGGGGGGTCAGAGGGAGCAGTACTTC
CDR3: CASSPSGGQREQYF

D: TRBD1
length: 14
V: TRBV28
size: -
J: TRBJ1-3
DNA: TGTGCCAGCAATCAAATGGGACAGGGAAACACCATATATTTT
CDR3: CASNQMGQGNTIYF